This TCR beta chain stems from a study of blood T cell repertoires in COVID-19. The CDR3 covers 13 residues. The J segment lost 6 bases and the V segment lost 7 bases, leaving 3 bases of the junction unmatched. Germline CDR1 and CDR2: SNHLY and FYNNEI. Only in-frame clones appear in the TCRdb table, and some are missing; sequencing was by immunoSEQ multiplex PCR. The sample carries over 200,000 clones, about three quarters recorded once. The receptor was derived from a woman of 80 years or more with acute or convalescent COVID-19. The chain employs TRBV2 and TRBJ1-6; TRBD1 matches 7 bases. What was sequenced was peripheral blood. CDR3 region: CASTRQGNSPLHF. The DNA of the CDR3 is TGTGCCAGCACAAGACAGGGTAATTCACCCCTCCACTTT.